A single sample gave rise to the 31 T cell receptor beta chains below, sequenced in a study of blood T cell repertoires in COVID-19. The table came from immunoSEQ multiplex PCR; TCRdb's copy has only in-frame clones and leaves some out. In the table there are approximately 150,000 clones, about 81% of which are singletons. The specimen sequenced was peripheral blood. These receptors were taken from a woman aged 80 or older with acute or convalescent COVID-19.

This clone appeared a single time. The chain recombines TRBV28 with TRBJ1-1, with 8 bases fitting TRBD1. The CDR3 loop spans 15 amino acids. V gave up 6 bases and J gave up 6 bases; unmatched junction bases: 12. Germline-derived CDR1 and CDR2 are MDHEN and SYDVKM. In DNA form, the CDR3 reads TGTGCCAGCAGCCCCACGTCAGGGGGCCGAGCTGAAGCTTTCTTT. Its protein is CASSPTSGGRAEAFF.

This clone was found a few times. The chain uses TRBV30 and TRBJ1-2; no clear D. The CDR3 spans 12 residues. The V gene lost 3 bases and the J gene lost 4 bases, with 9 bases spanning the gap. CDR1 GTSNPN and CDR2 SVGIG come from the germline V gene (reference sequence). The CDR3 spells CAWSPSSYGYTF. The CDR3 DNA is TGTGCCTGGAGCCCGAGCTCCTATGGCTACACCTTC.

This chain joins TRBV7-8 and TRBJ1-2, with D possibly being TRBD1 (6 bases). The germline gives CDR1 SGHVS, CDR2 FQNEAQ. V lost 2 bases and J lost 6, with 13 bases in between. The CDR3 runs 14 residues. CDR3 region: CASSLSPGHNGYTF. CDR3 coding DNA: TGTGCCAGCAGCTTAAGTCCGGGACACAATGGCTACACCTTC.

The J gene is TRBJ2-2, the V gene TRBV3-1 (or the pseudogene TRBV3-2), with 9 bases that match TRBD1. The V and J ends lost 6 bases and 1 base, in that order; junction bases with no gene match: 3. The CDR3 runs to 15 residues. The germline gives CDR1 LGHDT, CDR2 YNNKEL (reference sequence). This CDR3 is CASRGQGKNTGELFF. The CDR3 DNA sequence: TGTGCCAGCAGGGGACAGGGAAAGAACACCGGGGAGCTGTTTTTT.

In DNA, the CDR3 is TGTGCCAGTAGTAACCCTTCGGGACAGGGGGGCTCCTACGAGCAGTACTTC. This translates into CASSNPSGQGGSYEQYF. The rearrangement uses TRBV19 and TRBJ2-7, with 11 bases lining up with TRBD1. CDR3 length equals 17 residues. Trimming took 4 bases from V and 0 from J; bases not matched to a gene: 8. Per the germline V gene, CDR1 is LNHDA and CDR2 is SQIVND (reference sequence).

The V gene is TRBV4-2, the J gene TRBJ2-4, with 8 bases fitting TRBD1. V gave up 0 bases and J gave up 0 bases; unmatched junction bases: 7. The CDR3 is 18 residues long. Germline V gives CDR1 LGHNA, CDR2 YNFKEQ. CDR3 sequence reads: CASSQDLGQGIAKNIQYF. CDR3 nucleotide sequence: TGTGCCAGCAGCCAAGACCTCGGACAGGGAATAGCCAAAAACATTCAGTACTTC.

The rearrangement joins TRBV14 to TRBJ2-1; 14 bases are a match to TRBD2. V was clipped by 4 bases and J by 2 bases; unmatched bases: 7. The CDR3 runs 18 residues. In germline, CDR1 is SGHDN, CDR2 FVKESK. In DNA, the CDR3 is TGTGCCAGCAGCCTGCTTAGGACTAGCGGGGGGACCTACAATGAGCAGTTCTTC. Encoded protein: CASSLLRTSGGTYNEQFF.

The genes are TRBV4-1 and TRBJ1-1; no clear D gene. V was trimmed by 1 base and J by 6 bases, leaving 12 bases between them. Germline values: CDR1 MGHRA, CDR2 YSYEKL. The CDR3 extends over 14 amino acids. The CDR3 region has the DNA TGCGCCAGCAGCCAAGTCGACGGAGAGTCTGAAGCTTTCTTT. It specifies CASSQVDGESEAFF.

V usage is TRBV4-1 and J usage is TRBJ2-5; 7 positions match TRBD2. With 6 bases clipped from V and 5 bases from J, the junction kept 9 bases outside the gene matches. Germline V gene data show CDR1 as MGHRA and CDR2 as YSYEKL. This CDR3 spans 14 amino acids. CDR3 region: CASRSGNVEETQYF. The CDR3 bases are TGCGCCAGCAGAAGCGGGAACGTGGAGGAGACCCAGTACTTC.

This chain uses TRBV27 with TRBJ2-2, with unresolved D. The V gene lost 4 bases and the J gene lost 4 bases, with 10 bases spanning the gap. There are 14 residues in the CDR3. CDR1 is MNHEY and CDR2 is SMNVEV in the germline V gene (reference sequence). The CDR3 region has the DNA TGTGCCAGCAGTTCGACTTTAGCCACCGGGGAGCTGTTTTTT. Translation gives CASSSTLATGELFF.

The chain joins TRBV6-2 or TRBV6-3 to TRBJ1-5; no reliable D call. CDR3 length: 14 residues. Germline V gene sequence: CDR1 MNHEY, CDR2 SVGEGT. V was clipped by 1 base and J by 6 bases, with 10 bases between them. The CDR3 loop reads CASSYLEGAQPQHF. CDR3 coding DNA: TGTGCCAGCAGTTACTTGGAGGGAGCTCAGCCCCAGCATTTT.

The rearrangement uses TRBV12-3 or TRBV12-4 and TRBJ1-1; D is perhaps TRBD1 (6 bases). There are 12 residues in the CDR3. V was trimmed by 3 bases and J by 7 bases, leaving 9 bases between them. CDR3 in amino acids: CASSFLGGEAFF. In DNA, the CDR3 is TGTGCCAGCAGTTTTCTAGGGGGTGAAGCTTTCTTT.

The count of this clone is one. The chain joins TRBV28 to TRBJ1-1; D perhaps matches TRBD1 (6 bases). Looked up from germline, CDR1 is MDHEN and CDR2 is SYDVKM. The length of the CDR3 is 15 residues. V was cut by 5 bases and J by 0 bases, with 13 bases left in between. CDR3 residues: CASSLTGTLNTEAFF. For the CDR3, the DNA is TGTGCCAGCAGTCTAACCGGGACATTGAACACTGAAGCTTTCTTT.

The V gene is TRBV30, the J gene TRBJ2-2, with D uncertain. V lost 1 base and J 8 bases, leaving 8 bases between the germline ends. CDR1 is GTSNPN and CDR2 is SVGIG in the germline V gene (reference sequence). The CDR3 extends over 12 amino acids. CDR3 sequence: CAWSAAWGELFF. In DNA form, the CDR3 reads TGTGCCTGGAGTGCAGCGTGGGGGGAGCTGTTTTTT.

The chain couples TRBV5-4 to TRBJ2-1; no firm D call. Trimming left V 3 bases short and J 4 bases short, with 11 bases between. CDR1 SGHNT and CDR2 YYREEE come from the germline V gene (reference sequence). The CDR3 has 14 amino acids. The CDR3 protein is CASSYRAQYNEQFF. The CDR3 DNA is TGTGCCAGCAGCTACCGAGCACAGTACAATGAGCAGTTCTTC.

The V gene is TRBV5-1, the J gene TRBJ1-2; 10 bases match TRBD1. Germline CDR1 and CDR2: SGHRS and YFSETQ. This CDR3 contains 16 residues. With V trimmed by 4 bases and J by 4 bases, 10 bases remained unmatched. This CDR3 reads CASSQSGTGVGYGYTF. In DNA form, the CDR3 reads TGCGCCAGCAGCCAGTCCGGGACAGGGGTGGGCTATGGCTACACCTTC.

The chain combines TRBV11-2 with TRBJ1-2; possible D gene TRBD1, 5 bases. This CDR3 region has 13 residues. Germline CDR1 SGHAT, CDR2 FQNNGV. The germline V and J ends were trimmed by 2 bases and 4 bases, with 8 bases remaining between them. CDR3 sequence: CASSLRGGYGYTF. In DNA, the CDR3 is TGTGCCAGCAGCTTAAGGGGCGGCTATGGCTACACCTTC.

The J gene is TRBJ2-1, the V gene TRBV2, with a possible D match to TRBD2 (5 bases). CDR1 is SNHLY and CDR2 is FYNNEI in the germline V gene. The CDR3 sequence is 15 residues long. Between the trimmed V and J ends, which lost 6 bases and 0 bases, there was a span of 12 bases. CDR3 in amino acids: CASRRVVGSYNEQFF. CDR3 bases: TGTGCCAGCAGGAGGGTTGTCGGCTCCTACAATGAGCAGTTCTTC.

CDR3 nucleotide sequence: TGTGCCAGCAGTTACTCTGGGACAGGGAACACTGAAGCTTTCTTT. It yields the protein CASSYSGTGNTEAFF. The chain links TRBV6-5 to TRBJ1-1; 8 positions match TRBD1. CDR1 is MNHEY, CDR2 SVGAGI, per germline. The CDR3 covers 15 residues. With V trimmed by 0 bases and J by 1 base, 1 base remained unmatched.

CDR3: CASSEDFRGGWLREQFF. The CDR3 bases are TGTGCCAGCAGCGAAGACTTCAGGGGCGGATGGTTACGGGAGCAGTTCTTC. This chain uses TRBV7-9 with TRBJ2-1, with D perhaps matching TRBD1 (6 bases). The length of the CDR3 is 17 residues. Germline assignment: CDR1 SEHNR and CDR2 FQNEAQ (reference sequence). V lost 5 bases and J lost 10, with 27 bases in between.

CDR3 sequence: CAWSPWTSLYEQYF. CDR3 nucleotides: TGTGCCTGGAGTCCGTGGACTAGCCTGTACGAGCAGTACTTC. The chain uses TRBV30 and TRBJ2-7; the match to TRBD2 covers 8 bases. Germline CDR1 GTSNPN, CDR2 SVGIG (reference sequence). The trim removed 2 bases at V and 4 bases at J, leaving 7 bases unmatched. CDR3 size: 14 residues. Using reference TRBV30 and TRBJ2-7 for the parts outside the CDR3, the full variable domain is SQTIHQWPATLVQPVGSPLSLECTVEGTSNPNLYWYRQAAGRGLQLLFYSVGIGQISSEVPQNLSASRPQDRQFILSSKKLLLSDSGFYLCAWSPWTSLYEQYFGPGTRLTVT.

This rearrangement joins TRBV25-1 to TRBJ1-4; D perhaps matches TRBD1 (5 bases). Germline V lookup: CDR1 MGHDK, CDR2 SYGVNS. The V and J ends lost 5 bases and 7 bases respectively, with 14 bases between them. The CDR3 totals 14 residues. Here the CDR3 DNA reads TGTGCCAGCAGTCAAGGGGAGGGAACTGAAAAACTGTTTTTT. Its translation is CASSQGEGTEKLFF.

The V gene is TRBV29-1, the J gene TRBJ1-3; D may be TRBD1 (5 bases). Trimming cost V 6 bases and J 2 bases, with 14 bases left between them. Germline V lookup: CDR1 SQVTM, CDR2 ANQGSEA. The CDR3 contains 14 residues. Here the CDR3 DNA reads TGCAGCGTCGACCGGGACTCCACTGGAAACACCATATATTTT. Translating gives CSVDRDSTGNTIYF.

The rearrangement uses TRBV4-3 and TRBJ1-6, with TRBD1 identical over 8 bases. This CDR3 comprises 17 residues. V dropped 1 base and J dropped 9; count of bases not matched to a gene: 11. Germline V CDR1 and CDR2: LGHNA, YSLEER. CDR3 DNA sequence: TGCGCCAGCAGCCAAGCTGCAGGGGGCAGTGCGTTTTCACCCCTCCACTTT. It yields the protein CASSQAAGGSAFSPLHF.

V gene TRBV19 combines with J gene TRBJ2-3, with D hard to call. Trimming removed 3 bases at V and 0 bases at J, with 10 bases between. Germline V gene lookup returns CDR1 LNHDA and CDR2 SQIVND (reference sequence). This CDR3 is built from 15 residues. CDR3 residues: CASSILSSSTDTQYF. DNA of the CDR3: TGTGCCAGTAGTATCCTCAGTTCTAGCACAGATACGCAGTATTTT.

This clone appeared a single time. The rearrangement joins TRBV4-3 to TRBJ1-5, with 7 bases that match TRBD1. From germline, CDR1 is LGHNA and CDR2 YSLEER. With V trimmed by 0 bases and J by 1 base, 0 bases remained unmatched. The CDR3 loop spans 15 amino acids. The CDR3 protein is CASSQDRGSNQPQHF. The CDR3 DNA sequence: TGCGCCAGCAGCCAAGACAGGGGGAGCAATCAGCCCCAGCATTTT.

This sequence joins TRBV7-9 and TRBJ2-7; TRBD2 might be the D (6 bases). CDR3 length: 13 amino acids. V was shortened by 5 bases and J by 5 bases, with 13 bases between the two germline ends. CDR1 SEHNR and CDR2 FQNEAQ come from the germline V gene (reference sequence). The CDR3 here is CASSRGTVNEQYF. DNA for the CDR3: TGTGCCAGCAGCCGCGGGACGGTCAACGAGCAGTACTTC.

In its sample, this clone was seen a few times. The chain joins TRBV30 to TRBJ1-4, with TRBD1 matching 10 bases. The CDR3 is 15 residues long. V was pared by 4 bases and J by 8 bases, with 10 bases of the junction left unmatched. Germline CDR1 and CDR2: GTSNPN and SVGIG (reference sequence). The CDR3 DNA reads TGTGCCTGGACTTCGACAGGGGGCCTAGGGGAAAAACTGTTTTTT. This codes for CAWTSTGGLGEKLFF.

This clone was picked up many times. V usage is TRBV30 and J usage is TRBJ1-5, with unresolved D. The V gene's germline CDR1 is GTSNPN and CDR2 SVGIG (reference sequence). This CDR3 spans 14 amino acids. V was pared by 0 bases and J by 4 bases, with 10 bases between. CDR3 loop: CAWSVLSGNQPQHF. CDR3 nucleotides: TGTGCCTGGAGTGTTTTATCGGGAAATCAGCCCCAGCATTTT.

The rearrangement uses TRBV5-1 and TRBJ1-2; D is undetermined. The CDR3 sequence is 14 residues long. Germline V gene data show CDR1 as SGHRS and CDR2 as YFSETQ. The V end was cut by 0 bases, the J end by 5 bases, with 11 bases between. CDR3: CASSLEPGNYGYTF. The CDR3 bases are TGCGCCAGCAGCTTGGAACCCGGGAATTATGGCTACACCTTC.

Note on this clone: One end of the junction does not line up with germline, which may come from a read error. The chain uses TRBV7-2 and TRBJ2-6, with D possibly being TRBD1 (5 bases). This CDR3 comprises 19 residues. Germline V CDR1 and CDR2: SGHTA, FQGNSA. The CDR3 reads CASSFFASSLTSGANVLIF. As DNA, the CDR3 is TGTGCCAGCAGCTTTTTCGCCAGCAGCCTAACCTCTGGGGCCAACGTCCTGATTTTC.